This T cell receptor beta chain originates from a study of human T cells and chemical hapten exposure. The overall study: Across samples, TCR yields varied, mostly owing to small differences in pooled library volumes. Study-wide results and caveats: TCRs at a frequency above 1 in 1000 stayed unchanged with DPC sensitization.

The time point denotes: patch test 3, about 24 weeks after DPC sensitization. Sample treatment: therapeutic diphenylcyclopropenone sensitization with weekly scalp DPC. Unfractionated whole blood was the source from which total RNA was extracted. In germline, CDR1 is SGHTA, CDR2 FQGNSA. This CDR3 has 15 residues. The junction had 7 bases not matched to a gene; V was cut back by 5 bases and J by 7 bases. Individual cDNA molecules had unique molecular identifiers attached to them by the library. MiXCR, applied by TCRdb to the RACE reads, yields one record per CDR3 protein. The sample lists 35,000 to 45,000 distinct CDR3 sequences; roughly an eighth were seen once. Judged by abundance, this clonotype is medium-sized. As yet, its antigen is unknown.

This receptor was taken from a woman aged 40-49 years with alopecia areata. Some clones in this sample may be carry-over from other donors' samples. This chain links TRBV7-2 with TRBJ2-1; 11 bases are shared with TRBD2. This specimen consisted of whole blood, obtained in connection with sensitization to the hapten diphenylcyclopropenone (DPC). This CDR3 is CASSQLAGVGNEQFF. DNA for the CDR3: TGTGCCAGCAGCCAACTAGCGGGAGTGGGTAATGAGCAGTTCTTC.